This entry is about one TCR beta chain. This sample stems from a study of T cell responses to AZD1222 COVID-19 vaccine. The CDR3 runs to 14 residues. Germline CDR1 reads SEHNR; CDR2 reads FQNEAQ (reference sequence). J was trimmed by 6 bases and V by 5 bases; bases with no gene match: 6. Assay used: immunoSEQ multiplex PCR; TCRdb lists only in-frame clones, some missing. The table has about 110,000 clones, 70% to 90% seen once. Sequencing used peripheral blood, obtained 28 days after the second AZD1222 dose. This receptor was taken from an adult who received the AZD1222 COVID-19 vaccine. The rearrangement joins TRBV7-9 to TRBJ1-5; 8 bases fit TRBD1. The CDR3 region has the DNA TGTGCCAGCAGCGAGACAGGGGATGGTCAGCCCCAGCATTTT. Its protein is CASSETGDGQPQHF.